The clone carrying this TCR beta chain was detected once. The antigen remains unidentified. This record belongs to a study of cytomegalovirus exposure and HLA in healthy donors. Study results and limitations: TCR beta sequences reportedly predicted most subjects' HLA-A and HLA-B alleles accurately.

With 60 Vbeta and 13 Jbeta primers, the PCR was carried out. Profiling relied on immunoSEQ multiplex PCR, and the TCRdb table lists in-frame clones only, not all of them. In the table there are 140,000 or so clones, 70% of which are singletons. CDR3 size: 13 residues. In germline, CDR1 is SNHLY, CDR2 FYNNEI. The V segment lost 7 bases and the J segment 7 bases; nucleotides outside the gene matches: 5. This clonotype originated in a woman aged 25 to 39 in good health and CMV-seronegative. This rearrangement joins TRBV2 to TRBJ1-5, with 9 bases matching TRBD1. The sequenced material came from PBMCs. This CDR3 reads CASNTGGRQPQHF. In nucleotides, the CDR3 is TGTGCCAGCAATACAGGGGGCCGGCAGCCCCAGCATTTT.